This T cell receptor beta chain was sequenced during a study of blood T cell repertoires in COVID-19. Background on the study: Whether acute or convalescent, the COVID-19 samples came from the United States, Italy and Spain. PBMCs, B-cell-depleted T cells, or T cells were the source of the cDNA or gDNA that made up the material.

V was trimmed by 4 bases and J by 4 bases, leaving 31 bases between them. The CDR3 totals 20 residues. CDR1 and CDR2 from the germline V gene are LGHNA and YSLEER. Authors' processing steps: Cell counts per sample came from amplifying reference gene primers. Some clones are missing from TCRdb's copy, which holds only in-frame ones; the method was immunoSEQ multiplex PCR. The D gene and trimming were derived from the DNA, and the V and J assignments and clone size from that table. The sample yields around 200,000 clones, 85% to 90% seen once. The chain combines TRBV4-3 with TRBJ1-1; weak D call: TRBD1 (6 bases). Sequences were obtained from peripheral blood. This receptor was identified in a woman aged 45-59 years with acute or convalescent COVID-19. CDR3 amino acids: CASSPSRVATYGGHGTEAFF. CDR3 DNA sequence: TGCGCCAGCAGCCCGTCAAGAGTGGCTACGTACGGGGGGCATGGCACTGAAGCTTTCTTT.